This TCR beta chain was sequenced during a study of beta chain features in type 1 diabetes. This CDR3 has 11 residues. The germline gives CDR1 SGHTA, CDR2 FQGNSA. Trimming shortened V by 5 bases and J by 2 bases, and 1 base separated the two germline ends. Expressed TCRB transcripts were sequenced because the entire RNA isolate underwent reverse transcription. The method was immunoSEQ multiplex PCR; TCRdb's version includes in-frame clones alone and lacks a portion of them. The data contain 300,000 to 350,000 clones, roughly 8.8% of them singletons. Details on this clone: Its antigen is currently unknown. A read error is possible here, since a much larger clone lies one base away. The sample has other DNA sequences that encode this CDR3 too.

Whole-study findings and limits: TCRB CDR3s were moderately but significantly shorter in Type 1 diabetes patients in all four CD4+ subsets. In patients and controls equally, PCR might favor templates that are shorter. VDJ junctions from patients with type 1 diabetes contained fewer insertions and more deletions.

The chain carries TRBV7-2 and TRBJ2-1, with no clear D. The origin of this receptor is a man aged 25 to 40 with type 1 diabetes. Sequencing was performed on central memory CD4+ T cells from blood. The DNA for the CDR3 is TGTGCCAGCAGCCCCTACAATGAGCAGTTCTTC. It encodes CASSPYNEQFF.